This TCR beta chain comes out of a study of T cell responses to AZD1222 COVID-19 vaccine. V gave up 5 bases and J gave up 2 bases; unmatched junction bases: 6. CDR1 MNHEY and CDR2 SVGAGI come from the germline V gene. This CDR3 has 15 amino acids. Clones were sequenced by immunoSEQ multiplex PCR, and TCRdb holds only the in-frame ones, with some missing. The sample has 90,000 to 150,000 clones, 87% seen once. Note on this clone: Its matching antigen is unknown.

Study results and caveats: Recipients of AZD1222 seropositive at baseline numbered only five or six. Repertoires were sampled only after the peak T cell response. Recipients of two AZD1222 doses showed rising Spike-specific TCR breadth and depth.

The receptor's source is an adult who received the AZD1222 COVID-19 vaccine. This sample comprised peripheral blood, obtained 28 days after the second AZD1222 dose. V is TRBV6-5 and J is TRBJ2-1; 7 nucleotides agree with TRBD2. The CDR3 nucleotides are TGTGCCAGCAGTACTGGACTAGGACCCTACAATGAGCAGTTCTTC. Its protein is CASSTGLGPYNEQFF.